Listed here are 30 T cell receptor beta chains from one sample, sequenced in a study of radiotherapy plus CTLA-4 blockade in lung cancer. Generated by immunoSEQ multiplex PCR, the TCRdb table keeps only in-frame clones and is missing some. The sample shows 50,000 or so clones, roughly three quarters of them seen only once. Sequencing was performed on peripheral blood, taken from a patient treated with radiotherapy plus ipilimumab. Receptor source: a human donor with non-small cell lung cancer who had stable disease on radiotherapy plus ipilimumab.

The V gene is TRBV5-4, the J gene TRBJ2-3, with a possible D match to TRBD1 (6 bases). V dropped 4 bases and J dropped 0 bases, with 15 bases sitting between them. CDR3 length: 16 residues. Germline CDR1 reads SGHNT; CDR2 reads YYREEE (reference sequence). The CDR3 sequence is CASSPTGQISTDTQYF. In DNA, the CDR3 is TGTGCCAGCAGCCCGACCGGACAGATAAGCACAGATACGCAGTATTTT. Full variable domain (remainder filled in from reference TRBV5-4 and TRBJ2-3): ETGVTQSPTHLIKTRGQQVTLRCSSQSGHNTVSWYQQALGQGPQFIFQYYREEENGRGNFPPRFSGLQFPNYSSELNVNALELDDSALYLCASSPTGQISTDTQYFGPGTRLTVL.

The chain couples TRBV5-1 to TRBJ1-1; D may be TRBD1 (6 bases). CDR3 length: 13 amino acids. V dropped 5 bases and J dropped 0 bases, with 8 bases sitting between them. Germline V gene sequence: CDR1 SGHRS, CDR2 YFSETQ. The CDR3 DNA follows: TGCGCCAGCAGACAGGGTCTGAACACTGAAGCTTTCTTT. Translation gives CASRQGLNTEAFF. Full variable domain (missing parts from reference TRBV5-1 and TRBJ1-1): KAGVTQTPRYLIKTRGQQVTLSCSPISGHRSVSWYQQTPGQGLQFLFEYFSETQRNKGNFPGRFSGRQFSNSRSEMNVSTLELGDSALYLCASRQGLNTEAFFGQGTRLTVV.

The V gene is TRBV27, the J gene TRBJ1-1; D perhaps matches TRBD1 (6 bases). The ends were cut back, 7 bases at V and 5 bases at J, with 8 bases in the middle. Germline CDR1 MNHEY, CDR2 SMNVEV (reference sequence). The CDR3 spans 11 residues. CDR3 DNA sequence: TGTGCCAGCATCCAGGGGACTGAAGCTTTCTTT. This translates into CASIQGTEAFF.

This clone came up once. The chain combines TRBV4-1 with TRBJ2-2; D remains unclear. With 5 bases removed from V and 6 bases from J, the gap between germline ends came to 22 bases. Germline V gene sequence: CDR1 MGHRA, CDR2 YSYEKL. CDR3 length: 17 residues. The CDR3 sequence is CASSDPPRRLGSGELFF. Written as DNA, the CDR3 is TGCGCCAGCAGCGATCCCCCCCGACGGCTAGGGTCCGGGGAGCTGTTTTTT.

The chain links TRBV19 to TRBJ2-2, with 9 bases identical to TRBD1. Trimming cost V 3 bases and J 5 bases; bases outside gene matches: 10. CDR3 size: 17 residues. Germline values: CDR1 LNHDA, CDR2 SQIVND (reference sequence). CDR3 DNA: TGTGCCAGTAGTATTAGAGGGGGACAGGGCCCGACCGGGGAGCTGTTTTTT. Its translation is CASSIRGGQGPTGELFF.

This clone appeared a few times. The chain is built from TRBV11-2 and TRBJ2-5; D remains unclear. Germline CDR1 and CDR2: SGHAT and FQNNGV. CDR3 size: 13 residues. Between the trimmed V and J ends, which lost 1 base and 3 bases, there was a span of 6 bases. This CDR3 is CASSLVGKETQYF. CDR3 sequence (DNA): TGTGCCAGCAGCTTAGTAGGGAAAGAGACCCAGTACTTC.

The rearrangement links TRBV27 to TRBJ1-6; a weak D match, TRBD1 (5 bases). CDR3 length: 15 amino acids. The germline CDR1 and CDR2 sequences are MNHEY and SMNVEV (reference sequence). V lost 4 bases and J 5 bases, leaving 12 bases between the germline ends. CDR3 coding DNA: TGTGCCAGCAGTTCCTCGGCAGGGAATAATTCACCCCTCCACTTT. Translated: CASSSSAGNNSPLHF.

The V call is TRBV5-4, the J call TRBJ2-3; D not resolved. The CDR3 has 11 residues. Germline V gene sequence: CDR1 SGHNT, CDR2 YYREEE (reference sequence). Trimming took off 4 bases at V and 4 bases at J, with 4 bases between the two ends. The CDR3 DNA sequence: TGTGCCAGCAGCGGCGCAGATACGCAGTATTTT. It specifies CASSGADTQYF.

The chain links TRBV28 to TRBJ1-2; 8 bases match TRBD1. The germline V gene has CDR1 MDHEN and CDR2 SYDVKM. CDR3 size: 15 residues. After removal of 2 bases from V and 0 bases from J, the junction contained 2 bases not matched to a gene. The CDR3 nucleotides are TGTGCCAGCAGTTTAGGGACAGGTGCTAACTATGGCTACACCTTC. This sequence encodes CASSLGTGANYGYTF.

This clone has only a few counts. This chain links TRBV5-6 with TRBJ1-1; weak D call: TRBD1 (5 bases). Trimming left V 0 bases short and J 5 bases short, with 11 bases between. There are 14 residues in the CDR3. Germline-derived CDR1 and CDR2 are SGHDT and YYEEEE. CDR3 sequence: CASSLEGAGTEAFF. The CDR3 DNA is TGTGCCAGCAGCTTGGAAGGGGCAGGTACTGAAGCTTTCTTT.

This clone was counted once. V is TRBV7-9 and J is TRBJ1-5, with D possibly TRBD1 on 5 matching bases. CDR1 is SEHNR and CDR2 is FQNEAQ in the germline V gene (reference sequence). This CDR3 has 16 amino acids. V was shortened by 1 base and J by 2 bases, with 12 bases between the two germline ends. This CDR3 reads CASSLGQGLGNQPQHF. The CDR3 bases are TGTGCCAGCAGCTTAGGGCAGGGTTTGGGCAATCAGCCCCAGCATTTT.

The rearrangement uses TRBV6-1 and TRBJ2-7; D is ambiguous. The CDR3 contains 13 residues. The germline V and J ends were trimmed by 0 bases and 6 bases, with 9 bases remaining between them. Germline V gene sequence: CDR1 MNHNS, CDR2 SASEGT. The CDR3 region is CASSEARVSEQYV. Written as DNA, the CDR3 is TGTGCCAGCAGTGAAGCTAGGGTCTCCGAGCAGTACGTC.

The V gene is TRBV7-2, the J gene TRBJ1-5; TRBD1 agrees at 7 bases. After removal of 4 bases from V and 2 bases from J, the junction contained 2 bases not matched to a gene. The CDR3 has 14 residues. Germline values: CDR1 SGHTA, CDR2 FQGNSA. The DNA for the CDR3 is TGTGCCAGCAGCTCAGGGGGACGCAATCAGCCCCAGCATTTT. As protein: CASSSGGRNQPQHF.

The chain uses TRBV27 and TRBJ1-1; D is ambiguous. V shed 1 base and J shed 0 bases, with 12 bases lying between them. CDR1 is MNHEY, CDR2 SMNVEV, per germline (reference sequence). The CDR3 extends over 16 amino acids. The CDR3 loop is CASSLWSRVMNTEAFF. DNA of the CDR3: TGTGCCAGCAGTTTATGGTCAAGGGTGATGAACACTGAAGCTTTCTTT.

The genes are TRBV5-1 and TRBJ1-6, with 9 bases fitting TRBD1. CDR1 SGHRS and CDR2 YFSETQ come from the germline V gene. V was clipped by 0 bases and J by 17 bases; unmatched bases: 15. The CDR3 contains 16 residues. CDR3 in amino acids: CASSLGGQGSFNSVHF. The CDR3 DNA sequence: TGCGCCAGCAGCTTGGGAGGACAGGGGTCGTTTAATTCCGTCCACTTT.

V and J are TRBV7-2 and TRBJ1-2; D unresolved. The germline CDR1 and CDR2 sequences are SGHTA and FQGNSA. The CDR3 totals 15 residues. The V and J ends lost 1 base and 2 bases respectively, with 11 bases between them. In nucleotides, the CDR3 is TGTGCCAGCAGCTTAGACCTGACCAGCAACTATGGCTACACCTTC. Amino acids: CASSLDLTSNYGYTF. Using reference TRBV7-2 and TRBJ1-2 for the parts outside the CDR3, the full variable domain is GAGVSQSPSNKVTEKGKDVELRCDPISGHTALYWYRQSLGQGLEFLIYFQGNSAPDKSGLPSDRFSAERTGGSVSTLTIQRTQQEDSAVYLCASSLDLTSNYGYTFGSGTRLTVV.

V gene TRBV7-2 combines with J gene TRBJ1-6, with D uncertain. The germline CDR1 and CDR2 sequences are SGHTA and FQGNSA. CDR3 size: 14 residues. Trimming took 6 bases from V and 5 from J, leaving 11 bases between them. The DNA for the CDR3 is TGTGCCAGCAGATTAAGGCGCAATAATTCACCCCTCCACTTT. Translation gives CASRLRRNNSPLHF.

The gene calls are TRBV6-1 and TRBJ2-2; D perhaps matches TRBD1 (5 bases). CDR3 length: 14 amino acids. CDR1 is MNHNS, CDR2 SASEGT, per germline. Trimming stripped 8 bases from V and 1 base from J, with 11 bases between. CDR3 region: CASLVGRNTGELFF. CDR3 nucleotide sequence: TGTGCCAGCCTAGTGGGGCGGAACACCGGGGAGCTGTTTTTT.

The gene calls are TRBV7-9 and TRBJ2-1, with D uncertain. Trimming removed 1 base from V and 4 bases from J, with 5 bases in between. Germline V lookup: CDR1 SEHNR, CDR2 FQNEAQ (reference sequence). The CDR3 spans 13 residues. The CDR3, as DNA: TGTGCCAGCAGCTTAGACCCTTACAATGAGCAGTTCTTC. Translation: CASSLDPYNEQFF.

The chain couples TRBV30 to TRBJ1-5, with TRBD1 identical over 8 bases. The V gene end was trimmed by 3 bases and the J gene end by 7 bases; junction bases not matched to a gene: 8. Germline V gene sequence: CDR1 GTSNPN, CDR2 SVGIG (reference sequence). CDR3 size: 14 residues. CDR3 sequence: CAWSTGDRRQPQHF. The CDR3 coding sequence is TGTGCCTGGAGCACAGGGGACAGGAGGCAGCCCCAGCATTTT.

The chain is built from TRBV18 and TRBJ2-7; D might be TRBD1 (6 bases). This CDR3 is 16 amino acids long. The V end was cut by 2 bases, the J end by 2 bases, with 16 bases between. Germline values: CDR1 KGHSH, CDR2 LQKENI. CDR3 amino acids: CASSPWGQAITYEQYF. CDR3 nucleotide sequence: TGTGCCAGCTCACCATGGGGGCAGGCCATTACCTACGAGCAGTACTTC.

This rearrangement joins TRBV6-6 to TRBJ2-5, with 8 positions matching TRBD1. V lost 6 bases and J lost 5; bases outside the gene matches: 8. The CDR3 extends over 14 amino acids. Germline V gene sequence: CDR1 MNHNY, CDR2 SVGAGI (reference sequence). CDR3: CASRKQGARETQYF. CDR3 DNA sequence: TGTGCCAGCAGAAAGCAGGGGGCGAGGGAGACCCAGTACTTC.

The genes are TRBV5-1 and TRBJ2-3, with 7 bases aligning to TRBD1. The CDR3 consists of 15 residues. Germline V gene sequence: CDR1 SGHRS, CDR2 YFSETQ. Trimming removed 7 bases from V and 2 bases from J; junction bases left unmatched: 10. Here the CDR3 DNA reads TGCGCCAGCGGCCCCTACAGGGGCAACACAGATACGCAGTATTTT. It specifies CASGPYRGNTDTQYF.

The chain links TRBV5-8 to TRBJ2-7; D gene ambiguous. This CDR3 has 10 amino acids. CDR1 SGHTS and CDR2 YDEGEE come from the germline V gene. V was cut by 2 bases and J by 5 bases, with 2 bases left in between. The CDR3 here is CASSFHEQYV. CDR3 in DNA: TGTGCCAGCAGCTTTCACGAGCAGTACGTC.

This chain connects TRBV15 to TRBJ1-1; D is uncertain. Germline CDR1 LNHNV, CDR2 YYDKDF (reference sequence). The ends were cut back, 0 bases at V and 1 base at J, with 21 bases in the middle. This CDR3 comprises 19 residues. CDR3 sequence: CATSRDLPQITKGNTEAFF. CDR3 nucleotides: TGTGCCACCAGCAGAGATCTACCACAAATTACCAAGGGGAACACTGAAGCTTTCTTT.

The chain joins TRBV27 to TRBJ2-1; 7 nucleotides line up with TRBD2. Germline V gene lookup returns CDR1 MNHEY and CDR2 SMNVEV (reference sequence). The CDR3 has 19 residues. Trimming cost V 3 bases and J 0 bases; bases outside gene matches: 14. This CDR3 reads CASSFDRLARQSSYNEQFF. The CDR3 nucleotides are TGTGCCAGCAGTTTCGATAGACTAGCACGACAGAGCTCCTACAATGAGCAGTTCTTC.

The chain combines TRBV19 with TRBJ2-7; D gene unclear. V was clipped by 5 bases and J by 5 bases, with 16 bases between them. From germline, CDR1 is LNHDA and CDR2 SQIVND (reference sequence). There are 14 residues in the CDR3. CDR3 in DNA: TGTGCCAGTAGTGCTTACACGGATGGCCACGAGCAGTACGTC. Amino acids: CASSAYTDGHEQYV.

The chain is built from TRBV9 and TRBJ1-1; 8 nucleotides agree with TRBD1. V was clipped by 1 base and J by 11 bases; unmatched bases: 19. The CDR3 totals 17 residues. CDR1 and CDR2 from the germline V gene are SGDLS and YYNGEE. The CDR3 bases are TGTGCCAGCAGCGTATCTGGGACAGGACGGGTCGACGCCACGGCTTTCTTT. Translating it yields CASSVSGTGRVDATAFF.

About this clone itself: Distinct nucleotide sequences in the sample also encode this CDR3. This sequence joins TRBV9 and TRBJ2-3; tentative D call: TRBD1 (5 bases). V shed 4 bases and J shed 4 bases, with 19 bases lying between them. The CDR3 length is 16 residues. Germline CDR1 and CDR2: SGDLS and YYNGEE. CDR3 loop: CASSKYSGLYADTQYF. CDR3 bases: TGTGCCAGCAGCAAGTACTCAGGGTTATATGCAGATACGCAGTATTTT.

The chain links TRBV11-2 to TRBJ2-7, with 11 bases aligning to TRBD1. Germline V gene data show CDR1 as SGHAT and CDR2 as FQNNGV. Trimming removed 5 bases from V and 4 bases from J; junction bases left unmatched: 4. The CDR3 is 14 residues long. CDR3 DNA sequence: TGTGCCAGCAGCACTGGGACAGGGGGGTACGAGCAGTACTTC. It is translated as CASSTGTGGYEQYF.